This T cell receptor beta chain was observed in a study of breast tumors, draining lymph nodes, adjacent tissues. Regarding the study as a whole: Tumor TCR diversity was below lymph nodes but above nontumor tissue.

Germline loops: CDR1 SNHLY, CDR2 FYNNEI. V was pared by 3 bases and J by 10 bases, with 6 bases between. This CDR3 has 11 residues. MiXCR, run by TCRdb on the multiplex PCR reads, gives a single entry per CDR3 protein. In the table there are 290,000 or so distinct CDR3 sequences, around 31% of which are singletons. With respect to this clonotype: The antigen is unknown.

Samples came from axillary lymph nodes draining the breast cancer. The chain couples TRBV2 to TRBJ2-2; D is unresolved. This clonotype was sampled from a female donor with breast cancer. Some clones in this sample may be carry-over from other donors' samples. Source material: axillary lymph node tissue. CDR3 DNA sequence: TGTGCCAGCAGTGAGAGTGAGGAGCTGTTTTTT. It encodes CASSESEELFF.